This T cell receptor (beta chain) was obtained from a study of blood T cell repertoires in COVID-19. Study in general: Acute and convalescent COVID-19 samples came from the United States, Italy and Spain. In each case, the material was cDNA or gDNA derived from T cells, B-cell-depleted T cells, or PBMCs.

The authors' processing: Reference gene primer amplification in the assay estimated nucleated cell counts. Generated by immunoSEQ multiplex PCR, the TCRdb table keeps only in-frame clones and is missing some. The V and J calls and the clone size are those of that table, but D and trimming were determined from the DNA. The sample includes about 17,000 clones, 87% of them seen just once. Trimming stripped 5 bases from V and 10 bases from J, with 14 bases between. The CDR3 contains 12 residues. Germline CDR1 and CDR2: SGHTA and FQGNSA. This TCR came from a middle-aged man with active COVID-19. The gene calls are TRBV7-2 and TRBJ1-1; no clear D. The specimen sequenced was peripheral blood. CDR3 amino acids: CASSPSLGRAFF. The CDR3 bases are TGTGCCAGCAGCCCCTCTTTGGGCAGAGCTTTCTTT.